The 28 T cell receptor beta chains below all came from one sample that was sequenced in a study of T-cell memory formation after mild COVID-19. TCRdb ran MiXCR on the 5' RACE reads and lists one entry per CDR3 protein. Of under 150,000 distinct CDR3 sequences listed, about 15% are singletons. The sequenced sample consisted of PBMCs or a T cell subset sorted from them (not recorded which). The receptors shown here come from an adult woman who had mild COVID-19 (a few samples of this study predate the infection). Cell type and time point are not known.

This clonotype came up many times. The genes are TRBV7-3 and TRBJ2-2; 7 bases match TRBD1. V trimming: 3 bases; J trimming: 2 bases; junction bases outside the gene matches: 3. Germline assignment: CDR1 SGHTA and CDR2 FQGTGA. CDR3 length: 15 residues. For the CDR3, the DNA is TGTGCCAGCAGCTTCCGACAGGGTAACACCGGGGAGCTGTTTTTT. Encoded protein: CASSFRQGNTGELFF.

The chain has TRBV15 and TRBJ1-1; 8 bases are shared with TRBD1. Unmatched junction bases numbered 2, after V lost 1 base and J lost 1 base. CDR1 and CDR2 from the germline V gene are LNHNV and YYDKDF (reference sequence). This CDR3 comprises 15 residues. CDR3 bases: TGTGCCACCAGCAGAGCCGGGACAGGGAACACTGAAGCTTTCTTT. Protein: CATSRAGTGNTEAFF.

The chain carries TRBV6-2 or TRBV6-3 and TRBJ2-1; 7 bases line up with TRBD1. Germline V CDR1 and CDR2: MNHEY, SVGEGT. The V segment lost 6 bases and the J segment 1 base; nucleotides outside the gene matches: 9. The CDR3 totals 16 residues. The CDR3 region has the DNA TGTGCCAGCAGCTCTCCGGGACAGATTTCCTACAATGAGCAGTTCTTC. It translates to CASSSPGQISYNEQFF.

The gene calls are TRBV15 and TRBJ2-2, with D perhaps TRBD2 (6 bases). CDR1 and CDR2 from the germline V gene are LNHNV and YYDKDF (reference sequence). Trimming cost V 0 bases and J 2 bases, with 10 bases left between them. CDR3 size: 16 residues. The CDR3 DNA follows: TGTGCCACCAGCAGAGATGTGGGGGGTAACACCGGGGAGCTGTTTTTT. It translates to CATSRDVGGNTGELFF. Full variable domain (missing parts from reference TRBV15 and TRBJ2-2): DAMVIQNPRYQVTQFGKPVTLSCSQTLNHNVMYWYQQKSSQAPKLLFHYYDKDFNNEADTPDNFQSRRPNTSFCFLDIRSPGLGDTAMYLCATSRDVGGNTGELFFGEGSRLTVL.

There are a few counts of this clonotype. The gene calls are TRBV7-2 and TRBJ2-1, with D maybe TRBD2 (5 bases). This CDR3 has 15 residues. Germline assignment: CDR1 SGHTA and CDR2 FQGNSA. V lost 10 bases, J lost 8 bases, and 24 bases lay in between. Here the CDR3 reads CATTAGFGPHDEQFF. The DNA for the CDR3 is TGTGCCACCACCGCGGGCTTTGGACCCCATGATGAGCAGTTCTTC.

About this clonotype: One junction end does not reproduce the germline sequence, and a read error may be involved. The chain links TRBV7-6 to TRBJ2-2; tentatively, D is TRBD1 (8 bases). The CDR3 is made up of 17 amino acids. CDR1 is SGHVS, CDR2 FNYEAQ, per germline. The CDR3 reads CASSPGSGTGYTWELFF. Written as DNA, the CDR3 is TGTGCCAGCAGCCCCGGGAGCGGGACAGGTTACACCTGGGAGCTGTTTTTT.

This clonotype was detected only a few times. The chain combines TRBV5-6 with TRBJ1-5; maybe TRBD1 (6 bases). Germline V lookup: CDR1 SGHDT, CDR2 YYEEEE. The CDR3 loop spans 14 amino acids. V was trimmed by 2 bases and J by 5 bases, leaving 11 bases between them. This CDR3 is CASSFGTQHQPQHF. The CDR3 nucleotides are TGTGCCAGCAGCTTCGGGACACAACATCAGCCCCAGCATTTT.

Only a few counts were recorded for this clonotype. This chain joins TRBV7-2 and TRBJ2-2, with D perhaps TRBD1 (5 bases). With 1 base removed from V and 6 bases from J, the gap between germline ends came to 9 bases. CDR1 is SGHTA, CDR2 FQGNSA, per germline. The CDR3 has 14 residues. The CDR3 DNA is TGTGCCAGCAGCTTAGAGGGGCGTGCCGGGGAGCTGTTTTTT. Translation gives CASSLEGRAGELFF.

This chain links TRBV5-1 with TRBJ2-7; D may correspond to TRBD1 or TRBD2 (5 bases each). Germline CDR1 reads SGHRS; CDR2 reads YFSETQ. The CDR3 runs 16 residues. The V end was cut by 0 bases, the J end by 5 bases, with 18 bases between. The CDR3 DNA reads TGCGCCAGCAGCTTGGCCGTTGGGGACGTTGGGGACGAGCAGTACTTC. Translated: CASSLAVGDVGDEQYF. Filled out from reference TRBV5-1 and TRBJ2-7, the complete variable domain reads KAGVTQTPRYLIKTRGQQVTLSCSPISGHRSVSWYQQTPGQGLQFLFEYFSETQRNKGNFPGRFSGRQFSNSRSEMNVSTLELGDSALYLCASSLAVGDVGDEQYFGPGTRLTVT.

The genes are TRBV7-2 and TRBJ2-7; possibly TRBD1 or TRBD2 for D (5 bases each). Between the trimmed V and J ends, which lost 6 bases and 5 bases, there was a span of 17 bases. CDR1 is SGHTA and CDR2 is FQGNSA in the germline V gene. The CDR3 loop spans 14 amino acids. The CDR3 sequence is CASSSGTKFDEQYF. CDR3 DNA sequence: TGTGCCAGCAGTTCCGGGACGAAATTCGACGAGCAGTACTTC.

In its sample, this clonotype was seen once. Mismatch with germline at one junction end may stem from a read error. The chain carries TRBV6-6 and TRBJ2-5; 9 positions match TRBD2. This CDR3 is 17 amino acids long. Germline V gene data show CDR1 as MNHNY and CDR2 as SVGAGI (reference sequence). The CDR3 coding sequence is TGTGCCAGCAGTTACTCCGGGTTAGCGGGAGCCGGTGAGACCAAGTACTTC. Its translation: CASSYSGLAGAGETKYF.

This clonotype was recorded many times. This chain's CDR3 is CASSHVSGGRTEAFF. The CDR3 DNA is TGTGCCAGCAGCCACGTGAGTGGGGGTAGAACTGAAGCTTTCTTT. The chain is built from TRBV6-6 and TRBJ1-1; maybe TRBD1 (5 bases). The V gene lost 6 bases and the J gene lost 5 bases, with 19 bases spanning the gap. The germline V gene has CDR1 MNHNY and CDR2 SVGAGI (reference sequence). This CDR3 has 15 residues.

V gene TRBV24-1 combines with J gene TRBJ2-2; 10 nucleotides match TRBD1. The CDR3 has 13 amino acids. From germline, CDR1 is KGHDR and CDR2 SFDVKD. The ends lost 9 bases at V and 4 bases at J; junction bases unmatched: 1. The DNA of the CDR3 is TGTGCCACCGGACAGGGGGGCACCGGGGAGCTGTTTTTT. Translation: CATGQGGTGELFF.

The chain has TRBV7-3 and TRBJ2-3, with 7 nucleotides matching TRBD1. This CDR3 is built from 14 residues. In germline, CDR1 is SGHTA, CDR2 FQGTGA. V dropped 6 bases and J dropped 1; count of bases not matched to a gene: 4. The CDR3 region is CASSPQGGTDTQYF. The CDR3 DNA is TGTGCCAGCAGTCCTCAGGGGGGCACAGATACGCAGTATTTT.

A few counts support this clonotype. The CDR3 DNA sequence: TGTGCCAGCAGGCCCGGGACAGGGGGCGTTCTGCGGGAGAATTTCCAAGAGACCCAGTACTTC. Amino acid sequence: CASRPGTGGVLRENFQETQYF. V is TRBV14 and J is TRBJ2-5; 12 bases are shared with TRBD1. Germline CDR1 is SGHDN and CDR2 is FVKESK. Trimming took 6 bases from V and 1 from J; bases not matched to a gene: 21. There are 21 residues in the CDR3.

This sequence joins TRBV4-3 and TRBJ2-2; TRBD2 matches 15 bases. The trim removed 6 bases at V and 5 bases at J, leaving 4 bases unmatched. This CDR3 spans 16 amino acids. Germline-derived CDR1 and CDR2 are LGHNA and YSLEER. The CDR3 spells CASRRTSGGGTGELFF. CDR3 bases: TGCGCCAGCAGACGGACTAGCGGGGGGGGTACCGGGGAGCTGTTTTTT.

The V and J genes are TRBV6-5 and TRBJ2-7; no reliable D call. The germline CDR1 and CDR2 sequences are MNHEY and SVGAGI. The CDR3 totals 15 residues. Trimming cost V 0 bases and J 0 bases, with 9 bases left between them. The CDR3 DNA is TGTGCCAGCAGTTACTCAACTGTGAGCTCCTACGAGCAGTACTTC. Protein sequence: CASSYSTVSSYEQYF.

This clonotype was observed a few times. The rearrangement joins TRBV20-1 to TRBJ1-2; 8 positions match TRBD1. J was trimmed by 0 bases and V by 3 bases; bases with no gene match: 6. CDR3 length: 15 amino acids. The germline gives CDR1 DFQATT, CDR2 SNEGSKA (reference sequence). CDR3 sequence (DNA): TGCAGTGCTAGGGACAGGGTCCTTACTAACTATGGCTACACCTTC. Translating gives CSARDRVLTNYGYTF.

The V and J genes are TRBV20-1 and TRBJ2-5, with TRBD2 as a possible D gene (5 bases). The germline CDR1 and CDR2 sequences are DFQATT and SNEGSKA (reference sequence). The CDR3 has 14 amino acids. V lost 3 bases, J lost 7 bases, and 18 bases lay in between. The CDR3 here is CSARDSSMTGTQYF. For the CDR3, the DNA is TGCAGTGCTAGGGACTCCTCAATGACGGGGACCCAGTACTTC.

The gene calls are TRBV12-3 or TRBV12-4 and TRBJ2-7; D remains ambiguous. The CDR3 totals 14 residues. Trimming cost V 4 bases and J 2 bases, with 12 bases left between them. The CDR3 region is CASSSAGLTYEQYF. For the CDR3, the DNA is TGTGCCAGCAGTTCTGCAGGCTTAACCTACGAGCAGTACTTC.

The chain has TRBV5-1 and TRBJ2-7; weak D call: TRBD1 (5 bases). Trimming removed 5 bases at V and 3 bases at J, with 9 bases between. In germline, CDR1 is SGHRS, CDR2 YFSETQ. This CDR3 has 12 amino acids. This CDR3 reads CASSDSFYEQYF. CDR3 sequence (DNA): TGCGCCAGCAGTGACAGTTTCTACGAGCAGTACTTC.

This clonotype has a handful of counts. The chain is built from TRBV6-5 and TRBJ2-7; TRBD1 aligns across 7 bases. This CDR3 has 14 amino acids. Germline V gene data show CDR1 as MNHEY and CDR2 as SVGAGI. The V and J ends lost 10 bases and 2 bases, in that order; junction bases with no gene match: 11. The CDR3 nucleotides read TGTGCCAACTACTCCGGGACAGAGACCTACGAGCAGTACTTC. Amino acids: CANYSGTETYEQYF.

The gene calls are TRBV5-6 and TRBJ2-3; D unresolved. The V end lost 10 bases, the J end lost 0 bases, and 12 bases lay between the germline ends. Germline assignment: CDR1 SGHDT and CDR2 YYEEEE. This CDR3 has 13 amino acids. This CDR3 is CAVGRGSTDTQYF. In DNA, the CDR3 is TGTGCCGTAGGCCGCGGAAGCACAGATACGCAGTATTTT.

The chain has TRBV9 and TRBJ1-5; tentatively, D is TRBD1 (6 bases). The length of the CDR3 is 14 residues. The germline gives CDR1 SGDLS, CDR2 YYNGEE. Trimming pared 2 bases from V and 6 bases from J, leaving 12 bases between. The CDR3, as DNA: TGTGCCAGCAGCGTTGGGGGGCTAGGTCAGCCCCAGCATTTT. Protein product: CASSVGGLGQPQHF.

A few counts support this clonotype. The chain joins TRBV6-5 to TRBJ2-2; 7 bases are a match to TRBD2. Looked up from germline, CDR1 is MNHEY and CDR2 is SVGAGI. The CDR3 is 16 amino acids. With 2 bases clipped from V and 1 base from J, the junction kept 4 bases outside the gene matches. The CDR3 DNA is TGTGCCAGCAGTTACGCGGGAGTATTGAACACCGGGGAGCTGTTTTTT. It yields the protein CASSYAGVLNTGELFF.

This clonotype was found a few times. The CDR3 is CASSVGQAGGSYEQYF. The CDR3 bases are TGTGCCAGCAGCGTCGGACAGGCGGGTGGGTCCTACGAGCAGTACTTC. V and J are TRBV7-9 and TRBJ2-7; TRBD1 aligns across 7 bases. Trimming took 5 bases from V and 1 from J; bases not matched to a gene: 11. From germline, CDR1 is SEHNR and CDR2 FQNEAQ (reference sequence). The CDR3 loop spans 16 amino acids.

This clonotype was seen more than once but under ten times. V is TRBV7-3 and J is TRBJ2-1; 8 bases are shared with TRBD2. V dropped 5 bases and J dropped 9; count of bases not matched to a gene: 6. CDR1 is SGHTA and CDR2 is FQGTGA in the germline V gene. CDR3 size: 13 residues. The CDR3 sequence is CASSLGLAGEQFF. The CDR3 DNA reads as TGTGCCAGCAGCCTCGGACTAGCTGGTGAGCAGTTCTTC.

V is TRBV29-1 and J is TRBJ2-3; a weak D match, TRBD2 (6 bases). CDR3 length equals 17 residues. Trimming pared 0 bases from V and 4 bases from J, leaving 20 bases between. Germline V gene data show CDR1 as SQVTM and CDR2 as ANQGSEA. CDR3 sequence reads: CSVEDDLGGLVPDTQYF. DNA for the CDR3: TGCAGCGTTGAAGACGATCTAGGAGGGTTAGTCCCAGATACGCAGTATTTT.